What follows is one TCR beta chain and its context. The method was immunoSEQ multiplex PCR; TCRdb's version includes in-frame clones alone and lacks a portion of them. The table includes roughly 99,000 clones, around 86% detected once. This record belongs to a study of preoperative IRX-2 immunotherapy in early breast cancer. Treatment noted: preoperative locoregional IRX-2 cytokine immunotherapy. Preoperative locoregional IRX-2 cytokine immunotherapy was tested in the phase Ib source study. Specimen: tumor tissue, collected after IRX-2 immunotherapy. The sequence derives from a human donor with breast cancer.

The CDR3 protein is CASRPDGHSAGELFF. Written as DNA, the CDR3 is TGCGCCAGCAGACCCGACGGGCACTCGGCCGGGGAGCTGTTTTTT. The chain employs TRBV5-1 and TRBJ2-2; no reliable D call. Germline-derived CDR1 and CDR2 are SGHRS and YFSETQ. The CDR3 is made up of 15 amino acids. V was cut by 5 bases and J by 6 bases, with 17 bases left in between.